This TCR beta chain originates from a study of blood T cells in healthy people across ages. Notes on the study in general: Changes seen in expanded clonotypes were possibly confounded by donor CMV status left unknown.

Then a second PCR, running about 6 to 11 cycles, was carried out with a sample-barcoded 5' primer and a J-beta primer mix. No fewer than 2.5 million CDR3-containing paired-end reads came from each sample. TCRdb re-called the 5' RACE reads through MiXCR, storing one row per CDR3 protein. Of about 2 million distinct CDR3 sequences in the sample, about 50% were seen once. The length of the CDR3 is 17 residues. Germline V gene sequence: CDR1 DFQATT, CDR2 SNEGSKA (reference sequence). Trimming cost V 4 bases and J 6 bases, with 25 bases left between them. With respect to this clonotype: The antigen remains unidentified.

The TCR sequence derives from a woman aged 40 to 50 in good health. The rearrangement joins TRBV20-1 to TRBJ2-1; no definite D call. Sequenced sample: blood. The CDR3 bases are TGCAGTGCTAACATCCCCTCGTTCGGAAAGCCATTCAATGAGCAGTTCTTC. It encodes CSANIPSFGKPFNEQFF.